This T cell receptor beta chain comes out of a study of regulatory T cells in long-lasting Graves disease. Time point in this sample: newly diagnosed GD, antithyroid drugs for less than 3 months. The TCR library was prepared using RNA isolated from PBMCs. Arm-PCR of CDR3 regions and iRepertoire HTBI primers were the basis on which TCR beta libraries were built. Per the original data handling: Some 57 TRBV and 14 TRBJ segments were identified across samples. Each CDR3 protein is one row after TCRdb ran MiXCR on the multiplex PCR reads. TCRdb assigned the V and J calls; the authors' analysis was not used. The profile shows about 450,000 distinct CDR3 sequences, around 15% of them singletons. These data were also reused for a study on T cells in Graves' hyperthyroidism and ophthalmopathy. That source notes: Used for diagnoses were clinical symptoms, serum thyroxine and TRAb, thyroid ultrasound and orbital computed tomography. HTBI primers drove first-round RT-PCR of the TCR CDR3.

The source of this sequence is a woman aged 30 to 39 with Graves disease. Material: peripheral blood mononuclear cells (PBMCs), obtained at new diagnosis, from a patient treated with antithyroid drugs.

In nucleotides, the CDR3 is TGTGCCAGCAGCTTGGAGACAGGGGGGATGGGCTCTGGGGCCAACGTCCTGACTTTC. Translating gives CASSLETGGMGSGANVLTF. The chain is built from TRBV5-6 and TRBJ2-6; 9 nucleotides agree with TRBD1. CDR1 SGHDT and CDR2 YYEEEE come from the germline V gene. V shed 0 bases and J 0 bases; nucleotides not matched to a gene: 7. This CDR3 contains 19 residues.